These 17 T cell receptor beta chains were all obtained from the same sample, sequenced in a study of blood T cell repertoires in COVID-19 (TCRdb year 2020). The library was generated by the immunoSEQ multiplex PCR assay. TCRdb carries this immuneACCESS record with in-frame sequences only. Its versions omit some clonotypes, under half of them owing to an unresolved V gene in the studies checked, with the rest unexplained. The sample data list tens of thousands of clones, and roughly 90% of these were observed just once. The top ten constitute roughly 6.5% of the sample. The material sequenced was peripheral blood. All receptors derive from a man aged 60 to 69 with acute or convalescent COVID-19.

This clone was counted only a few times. The CDR3 DNA follows: TGCGCCAGCAGCTTAATCTCGGGGGATTTTCTCACTAGGGAGCAGTACTTC. It specifies CASSLISGDFLTREQYF. V is TRBV5-1 and J is TRBJ2-7, with D perhaps matching TRBD2 (6 bases). The CDR3 extends over 17 amino acids. Germline V gene data show CDR1 as SGHRS and CDR2 as YFSETQ. Deletions cut 2 bases from V and 7 bases from J, with 25 bases between.

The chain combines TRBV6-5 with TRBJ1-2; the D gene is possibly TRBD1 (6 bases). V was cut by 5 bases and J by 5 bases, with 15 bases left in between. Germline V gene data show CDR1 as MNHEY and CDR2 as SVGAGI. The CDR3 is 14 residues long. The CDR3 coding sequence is TGTGCCAGCAGTCCGACAGGCCCTAGTTATGGCTACACCTTC. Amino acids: CASSPTGPSYGYTF.

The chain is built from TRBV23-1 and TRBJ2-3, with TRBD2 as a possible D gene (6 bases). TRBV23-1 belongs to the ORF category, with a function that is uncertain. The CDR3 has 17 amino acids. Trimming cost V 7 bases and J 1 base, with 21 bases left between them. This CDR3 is CASTQPGSTWGTDTQYF. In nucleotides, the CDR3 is TGCGCCAGCACTCAGCCCGGGAGTACGTGGGGCACAGATACGCAGTATTTT.

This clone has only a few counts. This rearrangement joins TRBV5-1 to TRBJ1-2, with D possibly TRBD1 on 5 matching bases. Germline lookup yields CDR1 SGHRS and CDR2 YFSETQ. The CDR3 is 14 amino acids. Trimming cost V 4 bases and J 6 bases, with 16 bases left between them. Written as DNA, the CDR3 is TGCGCCAGCAGCCCCATGGGGGGATACGATGGCTACACCTTC. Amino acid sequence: CASSPMGGYDGYTF. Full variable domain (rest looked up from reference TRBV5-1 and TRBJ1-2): KAGVTQTPRYLIKTRGQQVTLSCSPISGHRSVSWYQQTPGQGLQFLFEYFSETQRNKGNFPGRFSGRQFSNSRSEMNVSTLELGDSALYLCASSPMGGYDGYTFGSGTRLTVV.

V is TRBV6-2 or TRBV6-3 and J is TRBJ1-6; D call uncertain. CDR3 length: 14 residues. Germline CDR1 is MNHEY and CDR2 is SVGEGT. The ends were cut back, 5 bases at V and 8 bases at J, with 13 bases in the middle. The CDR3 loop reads CASSPRVSDSPLHF. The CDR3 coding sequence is TGTGCCAGCAGTCCGCGGGTTTCGGATTCACCCCTCCACTTT.

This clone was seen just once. CDR3: CASRGVAGYTF. The CDR3 DNA sequence: TGTGCCAGCAGGGGCGTTGCTGGCTACACCTTC. V and J are TRBV6-5 and TRBJ1-2; D gene uncertain. Trimming cost V 6 bases and J 7 bases, with 9 bases left between them. Germline CDR1 reads MNHEY; CDR2 reads SVGAGI. This CDR3 region has 11 residues.

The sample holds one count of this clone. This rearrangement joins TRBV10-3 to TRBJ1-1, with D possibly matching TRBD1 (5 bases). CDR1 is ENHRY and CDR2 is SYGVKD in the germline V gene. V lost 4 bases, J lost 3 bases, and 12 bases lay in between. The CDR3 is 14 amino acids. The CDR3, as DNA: TGTGCCATCAGTGTACGGGGGACGGACACTGAAGCTTTCTTT. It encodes CAISVRGTDTEAFF.

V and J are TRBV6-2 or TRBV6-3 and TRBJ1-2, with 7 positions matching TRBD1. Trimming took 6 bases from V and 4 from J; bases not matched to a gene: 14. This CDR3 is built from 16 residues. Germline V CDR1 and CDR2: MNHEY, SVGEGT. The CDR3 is CASSSDRSPSSYGYTF. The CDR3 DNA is TGTGCCAGCAGCTCGGACAGGTCCCCTTCGTCCTATGGCTACACCTTC.

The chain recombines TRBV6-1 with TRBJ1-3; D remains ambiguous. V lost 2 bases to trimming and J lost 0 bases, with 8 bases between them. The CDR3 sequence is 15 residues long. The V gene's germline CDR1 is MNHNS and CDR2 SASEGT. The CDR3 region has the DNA TGTGCCAGCAGTGAACGGGTGGGCTCTGGAAACACCATATATTTT. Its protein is CASSERVGSGNTIYF.

Written as DNA, the CDR3 is TGCGCCAGCAGACGAGCTTCGGCCGGGGAGCTGTTTTTT. Its translation: CASRRASAGELFF. This chain links TRBV4-1 with TRBJ2-2, with no clear D. Deletions cut 6 bases from V and 6 bases from J, with 11 bases between. The germline V gene encodes CDR1 MGHRA and CDR2 YSYEKL. The CDR3 contains 13 residues.

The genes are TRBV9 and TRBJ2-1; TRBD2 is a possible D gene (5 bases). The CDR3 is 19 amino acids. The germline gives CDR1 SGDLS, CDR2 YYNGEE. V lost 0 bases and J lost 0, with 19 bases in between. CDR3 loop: CASSVGVGGLGSSYNEQFF. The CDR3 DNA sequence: TGTGCCAGCAGCGTAGGAGTGGGTGGACTCGGCAGCTCCTACAATGAGCAGTTCTTC.

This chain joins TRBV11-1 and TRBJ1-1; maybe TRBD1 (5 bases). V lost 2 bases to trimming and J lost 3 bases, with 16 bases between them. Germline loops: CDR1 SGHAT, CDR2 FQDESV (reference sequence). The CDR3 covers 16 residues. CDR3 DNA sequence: TGTGCCAGCAGCTTAACATCAGGGTATTGGGACACTGAAGCTTTCTTT. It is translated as CASSLTSGYWDTEAFF. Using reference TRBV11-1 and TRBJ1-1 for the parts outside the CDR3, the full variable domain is EAEVAQSPRYKITEKSQAVAFWCDPISGHATLYWYRQILGQGPELLVQFQDESVVDDSQLPKDRFSAERLKGVDSTLKIQPAELGDSAMYLCASSLTSGYWDTEAFFGQGTRLTVV.

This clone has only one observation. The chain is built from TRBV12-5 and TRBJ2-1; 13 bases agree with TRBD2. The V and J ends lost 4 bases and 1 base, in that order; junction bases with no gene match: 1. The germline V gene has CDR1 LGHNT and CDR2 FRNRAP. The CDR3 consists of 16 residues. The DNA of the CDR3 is TGTGCTAGTGGTTCGGGACTAGCGGGGTCCTACAATGAGCAGTTCTTC. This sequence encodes CASGSGLAGSYNEQFF.

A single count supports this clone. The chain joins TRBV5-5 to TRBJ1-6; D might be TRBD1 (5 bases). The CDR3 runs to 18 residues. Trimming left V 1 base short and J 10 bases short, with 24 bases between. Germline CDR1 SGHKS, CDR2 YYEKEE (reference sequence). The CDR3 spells CASSLTSRVSLIWSPLHF. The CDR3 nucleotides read TGTGCCAGCAGCTTGACGAGCAGGGTATCTCTAATCTGGTCACCCCTCCACTTT.

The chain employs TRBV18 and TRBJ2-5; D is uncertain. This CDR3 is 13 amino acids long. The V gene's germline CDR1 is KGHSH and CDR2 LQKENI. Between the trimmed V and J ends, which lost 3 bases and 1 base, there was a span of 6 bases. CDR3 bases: TGTGCCAGCTCACCGGCTGGCCAAGAGACCCAGTACTTC. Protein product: CASSPAGQETQYF.

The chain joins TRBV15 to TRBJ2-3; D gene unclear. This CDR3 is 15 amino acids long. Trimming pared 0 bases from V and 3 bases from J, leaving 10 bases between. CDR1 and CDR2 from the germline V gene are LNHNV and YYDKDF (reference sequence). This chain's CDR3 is CATSRDVQKTDTQYF. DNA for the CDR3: TGTGCCACCAGCAGAGATGTTCAGAAGACAGATACGCAGTATTTT. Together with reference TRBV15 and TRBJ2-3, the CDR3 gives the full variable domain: DAMVIQNPRYQVTQFGKPVTLSCSQTLNHNVMYWYQQKSSQAPKLLFHYYDKDFNNEADTPDNFQSRRPNTSFCFLDIRSPGLGDTAMYLCATSRDVQKTDTQYFGPGTRLTVL.

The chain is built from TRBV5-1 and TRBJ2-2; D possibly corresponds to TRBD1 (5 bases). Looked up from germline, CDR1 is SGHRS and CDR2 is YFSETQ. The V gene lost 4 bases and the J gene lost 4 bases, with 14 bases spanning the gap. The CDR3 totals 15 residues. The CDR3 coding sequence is TGCGCCAGCAGCCTGGACATCCCACGCACCGGGGAGCTGTTTTTT. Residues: CASSLDIPRTGELFF.